This T cell receptor beta chain originates from a study of CD8 T cells in ankylosing spondylitis. One entry per CDR3 protein results from TCRdb running MiXCR on the 5' RACE reads. The sample contains 470,000 or so distinct CDR3 sequences, roughly a quarter of which appear only once. Trimming stripped 5 bases from V and 9 bases from J, with 17 bases between. Germline V gene sequence: CDR1 DFQATT, CDR2 SNEGSKA (reference sequence). This CDR3 comprises 13 residues. As concerns this clonotype: Its antigen is not known.

Whole-study findings and limits: Ankylosing spondylitis blood appeared to be characterized by a TCR beta motif of 8 or 9 highly homologous variants. Prior literature has documented some motif variants in synovial fluid and blood from reactive arthritis.

V gene TRBV20-1 combines with J gene TRBJ2-1; D uncertain. The sequence was obtained from a male donor with ankylosing spondylitis. Sequencing was done on a sample of blood, either unsorted or a sorted T cell fraction (not recorded which). DNA of the CDR3: TGCAGTGCTCTCGCCCTGTCGTATCGTGAGCAGTTCTTC. Amino acids: CSALALSYREQFF.